The 7 T cell receptor beta chains given below trace back to one sample, sequenced in a study of shared clonotypes between healthy human individuals. Clones were read by immunoSEQ multiplex PCR, and TCRdb kept only the in-frame ones, dropping some. In the table there are more than 90,000 clones, around two thirds of which are singletons. The sample was memory CD8+ T cells sorted from blood. Subset: CD45RO+ cells pooled with CCR7-negative TemRA cells. All receptors come from a man in his thirties or forties in good health.

This clone was seen a single time. V gene TRBV27 combines with J gene TRBJ2-1; TRBD2 aligns across 8 bases. Germline CDR1 reads MNHEY; CDR2 reads SMNVEV (reference sequence). The CDR3 has 16 amino acids. J was trimmed by 1 base and V by 6 bases; bases with no gene match: 8. CDR3 DNA: TGTGCCAGCAGCTCAGGTACTAGCGGTTCCTACAATGAGCAGTTCTTC. It is translated as CASSSGTSGSYNEQFF.

The V call is TRBV7-2, the J call TRBJ2-7; 11 bases line up with TRBD2. Germline-derived CDR1 and CDR2 are SGHTA and FQGNSA. V shed 4 bases, J shed 4 bases, and the junction held 0 bases outside the gene matches. This CDR3 spans 13 amino acids. CDR3 nucleotides: TGTGCCAGCAGCTCTAGCGGGAGGTACGAGCAGTACTTC. This gives the protein CASSSSGRYEQYF.

This sequence joins TRBV7-2 and TRBJ2-7, with 16 bases that match TRBD2. CDR3 length: 18 amino acids. Germline-derived CDR1 and CDR2 are SGHTA and FQGNSA. V gave up 5 bases and J gave up 4 bases; unmatched junction bases: 11. The CDR3 DNA follows: TGTGCCAGCAGCCTTTATCCGGGACTAGCGGGAGGGCCGTACGAGCAGTACTTC. This sequence encodes CASSLYPGLAGGPYEQYF.

The J gene is TRBJ1-1, the V gene TRBV28; 12 nucleotides align to TRBD1. Germline-derived CDR1 and CDR2 are MDHEN and SYDVKM. V gave up 3 bases and J gave up 3 bases; unmatched junction bases: 5. The CDR3 covers 16 residues. CDR3 protein: CASSFRDRGRDTEAFF. The CDR3 nucleotides read TGTGCCAGCAGTTTCCGGGACAGGGGGCGAGACACTGAAGCTTTCTTT.

The chain recombines TRBV2 with TRBJ2-7; 10 bases map to TRBD1. The CDR3 covers 16 residues. V lost 7 bases, J lost 5 bases, and 14 bases stayed unmatched. Germline V gives CDR1 SNHLY, CDR2 FYNNEI. CDR3 in DNA: TGTGCCAGCATGACGCTAGTGGGGACAGGGGATAACGAGCAGTACTTC. It translates to CASMTLVGTGDNEQYF. The whole variable domain, filled in from reference TRBV2 and TRBJ2-7, reads EPEVTQTPSHQVTQMGQEVILRCVPISNHLYFYWYRQILGQKVEFLVSFYNNEISEKSEIFDDQFSVERPDGSNFTLKIRSTKLEDSAMYFCASMTLVGTGDNEQYFGPGTRLTVT.

J is TRBJ1-2 and V is TRBV19, with D uncertain. Trimming pared 5 bases from V and 5 bases from J, leaving 12 bases between. Per the germline V gene, CDR1 is LNHDA and CDR2 is SQIVND (reference sequence). The CDR3 loop spans 13 amino acids. As DNA, the CDR3 is TGTGCCAGTAGTCCAAGGGCCTTTTATGGCTACACCTTC. Translating it yields CASSPRAFYGYTF.

This clone was detected a few times. The chain uses TRBV19 and TRBJ2-7; TRBD2 might be the D (5 bases). The CDR3 is 13 amino acids. The ends were cut back, 5 bases at V and 3 bases at J, with 11 bases in the middle. Germline V CDR1 and CDR2: LNHDA, SQIVND (reference sequence). Here the CDR3 reads CASSAGFNYEQYF. CDR3 DNA sequence: TGTGCCAGTAGTGCGGGTTTCAACTACGAGCAGTACTTC.